A single TCR beta chain is shown here with its context. Its cognate antigen is unknown. This specimen comes from a study of T cell clonotyping in hematopoietic cell transplantation. Trimming cost V 6 bases and J 3 bases, with 11 bases left between them. Germline assignment: CDR1 MNHEY and CDR2 SMNVEV (reference sequence). The CDR3 spans 14 residues. General study results and limits: CD4 and CD8 repertoire contributions could not be separated without sorting. At the given depth, recipient repertoires were over 97% de novo clonotypes. Higher Inverse Simpson Index values in graft donor and pretransplant recipient predicted broader posttransplant TCR diversity. Pathologically expanded recipient clonotypes increased progressively from day 30 to day 180 as diversity fell.

Clones were read by immunoSEQ multiplex PCR, and TCRdb kept only the in-frame ones, dropping some. The data show 1,500 to 2,000 clones, about four fifths seen once. The origin of this receptor is a male patient aged 60-69 years who had an allogeneic stem cell transplant, so the T cells may come from the graft donor. Some clones in this sample may be carry-over from other donors' samples. The gene calls are TRBV27 and TRBJ2-2; D uncertain. The sample consisted of PBMCs, taken 30 days after allogeneic stem cell transplant. The CDR3 sequence is CASRKGSYTGELFF. In nucleotides, the CDR3 is TGTGCCAGCAGAAAGGGTAGCTACACCGGGGAGCTGTTTTTT.